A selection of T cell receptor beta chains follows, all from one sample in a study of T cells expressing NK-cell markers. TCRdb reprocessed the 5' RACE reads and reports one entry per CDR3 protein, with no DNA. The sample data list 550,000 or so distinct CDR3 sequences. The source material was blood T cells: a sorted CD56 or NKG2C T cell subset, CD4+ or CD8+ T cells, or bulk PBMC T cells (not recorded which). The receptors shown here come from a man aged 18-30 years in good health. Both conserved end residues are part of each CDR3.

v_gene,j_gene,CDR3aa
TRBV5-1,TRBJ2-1,CASSRSRETNEQFF
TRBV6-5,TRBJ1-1,CASSCPRGGPDTEAFF
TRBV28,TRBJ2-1,CAVESGSKNEQFF
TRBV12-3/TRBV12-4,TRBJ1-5,CASSLGGKGAQHF
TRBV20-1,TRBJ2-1,CSARVAALADSYNEQFF
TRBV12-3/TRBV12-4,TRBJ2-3,CASSWTAGGQYF
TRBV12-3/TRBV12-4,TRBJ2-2,CASSLGNWNTGELFF
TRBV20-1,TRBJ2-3,CSAALRLADTDTQYF
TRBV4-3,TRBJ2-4,CASSQDRGRTNIQYF
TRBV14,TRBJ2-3,CASTRQGLSTDTQYF
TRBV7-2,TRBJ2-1,CASSVGAGAREQFF
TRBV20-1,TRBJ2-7,CSALPDSRSYEQYF
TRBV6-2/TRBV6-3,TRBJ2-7,CASDAGGLGEQYF
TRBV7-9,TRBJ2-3,CASSRGPKSGTDTQYF
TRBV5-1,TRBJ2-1,CASSLGAPFDEQFF
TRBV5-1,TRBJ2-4,CASSLEIAKNIQYF
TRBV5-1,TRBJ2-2,CASSRAGPGPERGGTGELFF
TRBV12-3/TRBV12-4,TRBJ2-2,CASSTPLAGTAGELFF
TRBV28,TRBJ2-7,CASSRVGQGAWKQYF
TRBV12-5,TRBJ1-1,CATAGVGTEAFF
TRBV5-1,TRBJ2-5,CASSAQDRTGETQYF
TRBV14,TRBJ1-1,CASSRAGDGTEAFF